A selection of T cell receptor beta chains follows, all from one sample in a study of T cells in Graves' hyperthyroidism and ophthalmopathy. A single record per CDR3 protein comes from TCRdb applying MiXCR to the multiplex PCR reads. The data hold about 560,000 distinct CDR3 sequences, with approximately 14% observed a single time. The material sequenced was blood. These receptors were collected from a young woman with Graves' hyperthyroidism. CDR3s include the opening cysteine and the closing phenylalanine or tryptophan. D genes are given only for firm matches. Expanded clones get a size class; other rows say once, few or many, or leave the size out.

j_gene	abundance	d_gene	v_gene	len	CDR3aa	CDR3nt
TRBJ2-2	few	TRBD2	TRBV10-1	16	CASSLSAGGIGGELFF	TGCGCCAGCAGTTTGTCGGCGGGAGGCATAGGCGGGGAGCTGTTTTTT
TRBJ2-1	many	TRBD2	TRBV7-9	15	CASSLAREGYNEQFF	TGTGCCAGCAGCTTAGCTCGGGAGGGTTACAATGAGCAGTTCTTC
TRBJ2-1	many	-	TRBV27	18	CASSRPLDGAPHYNEQFF	TGTGCCAGCAGTAGACCTCTCGACGGGGCCCCCCACTACAATGAGCAGTTCTTC
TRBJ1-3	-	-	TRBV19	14	CASRQGDGRNTIYF	TGTGCCAGTAGACAAGGGGACGGAAGAAACACCATATATTTT
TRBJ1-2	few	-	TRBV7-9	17	CASSDATVTSSIYGYTF	TGTGCCAGCAGCGACGCGACAGTGACCAGCTCTATCTATGGCTACACCTTC
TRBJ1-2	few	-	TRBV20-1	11	CSAIGRESYTF	TGCAGTGCCATCGGACGGGAGAGCTACACCTTC
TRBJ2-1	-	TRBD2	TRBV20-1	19	CSARGLNVGTSGTYNEQFF	TGCAGTGCTAGAGGCCTTAATGTGGGGACTAGCGGGACCTACAATGAGCAGTTCTTC
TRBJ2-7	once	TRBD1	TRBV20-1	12	CSAAGTGAEQYF	TGCAGTGCTGCCGGGACAGGGGCCGAGCAGTACTTC
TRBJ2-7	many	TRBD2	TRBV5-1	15	CASSSTGLVNSEQYF	TGCGCCAGCAGCTCGACGGGACTAGTGAATTCCGAGCAGTACTTC
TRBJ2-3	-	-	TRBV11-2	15	CASRTGRGSTDTQYF	TGTGCCAGCCGGACAGGGAGGGGAAGCACAGATACGCAGTATTTT
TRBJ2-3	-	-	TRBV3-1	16	CASSQDLWRATDTQYF	TGTGCCAGCAGCCAAGATTTGTGGCGGGCCACAGATACGCAGTATTTT
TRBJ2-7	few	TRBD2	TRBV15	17	CATSRDLGLAGGYEQYF	TGTGCCACCAGCAGAGATCTGGGACTAGCGGGAGGTTACGAGCAGTACTTC
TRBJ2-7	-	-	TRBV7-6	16	CASSLGFGEASYEQYF	TGTGCCAGCAGCTTAGGCTTCGGGGAAGCTTCCTACGAGCAGTACTTC
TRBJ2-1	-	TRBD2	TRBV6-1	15	CAGRTTSGSANEQFF	TGTGCCGGCAGAACGACTAGCGGGAGCGCCAATGAGCAGTTCTTC
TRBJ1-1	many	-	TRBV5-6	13	CASSFAGRNGAFF	TGTGCCAGCAGCTTCGCCGGCCGCAATGGAGCTTTCTTT
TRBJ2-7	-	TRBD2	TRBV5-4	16	CASSPEASGRAGEQYF	TGTGCCAGCAGCCCGGAGGCTAGCGGGAGGGCGGGCGAGCAGTACTTC
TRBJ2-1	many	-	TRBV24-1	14	CATSGYQGYNEQFF	TGTGCCACCAGTGGCTACCAGGGTTACAATGAGCAGTTCTTC
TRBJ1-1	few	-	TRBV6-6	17	CASSYSNAGARSTEAFF	TGTGCCAGCAGTTACTCGAACGCGGGGGCGCGGAGCACTGAAGCTTTCTTT
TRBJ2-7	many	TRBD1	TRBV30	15	CAWKRRGQSPYEQYF	TGTGCCTGGAAACGTCGGGGACAGAGCCCCTACGAGCAGTACTTC
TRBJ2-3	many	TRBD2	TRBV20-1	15	CSARVDLAVTDTQYF	TGCAGTGCTAGAGTAGACCTAGCGGTCACAGATACGCAGTATTTT
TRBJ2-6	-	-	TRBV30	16	CAWSDTRPSGANVLTF	TGTGCCTGGAGTGATACAAGGCCATCTGGGGCCAACGTCCTGACTTTC
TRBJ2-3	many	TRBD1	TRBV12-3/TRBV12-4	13	CASDRGRGDTQYF	TGTGCCAGCGACAGGGGGCGCGGAGATACGCAGTATTTT
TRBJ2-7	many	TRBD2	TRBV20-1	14	CSASRTSGSYEQYF	TGCAGTGCTAGTAGGACTAGCGGCTCCTACGAGCAGTACTTC
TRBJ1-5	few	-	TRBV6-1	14	CASSAAQGNQPQHF	TGTGCCAGCAGTGCTGCCCAGGGCAATCAGCCCCAGCATTTT
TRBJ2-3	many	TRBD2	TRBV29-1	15	CSVEETSGRAGSQYF	TGCAGCGTTGAAGAGACTAGCGGGAGGGCAGGTTCGCAGTATTTT
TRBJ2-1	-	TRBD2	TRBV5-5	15	CVSSFIAGEYNEQFF	TGTGTCAGCAGCTTTATAGCGGGAGAGTACAATGAGCAGTTCTTC
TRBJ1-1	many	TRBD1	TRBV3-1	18	CASSQEGDRGLVGTEAFF	TGTGCCAGCAGCCAAGAAGGGGACAGGGGGCTGGTAGGCACTGAAGCTTTCTTT